Presented here are 23 T cell receptor beta chains from one specimen sequenced in a study of OX40 agonist ivuxolimab in advanced cancers. Some clones are missing from TCRdb's copy, which holds only in-frame ones; the method was immunoSEQ multiplex PCR. The sample includes under 95,000 clones, around 88% of them seen just once. The sample here was CD4+ or CD8+ T cells sorted from blood, taken in a trial of the OX40 agonist ivuxolimab. These receptors were taken from an adult with an advanced solid tumor such as melanoma, head and neck, liver or kidney cancer.

The genes are TRBV14 and TRBJ1-3; 7 bases align to TRBD1. Germline V lookup: CDR1 SGHDN, CDR2 FVKESK. The junction had 7 bases not matched to a gene; V was cut back by 5 bases and J by 0 bases. The CDR3 is made up of 16 amino acids. DNA of the CDR3: TGTGCCAGCAGCAGACGGGACAGAAGCTCTGGAAACACCATATATTTT. Translating gives CASSRRDRSSGNTIYF.

The chain recombines TRBV18 with TRBJ1-1, with 7 bases aligning to TRBD1. From germline, CDR1 is KGHSH and CDR2 LQKENI. V gave up 8 bases and J gave up 3 bases; unmatched junction bases: 6. The CDR3 loop spans 13 amino acids. The CDR3 bases are TGTGCCAGCACGACAGGGCTTGACACTGAAGCTTTCTTT. Its protein product is CASTTGLDTEAFF.

The rearrangement joins TRBV11-2 to TRBJ1-1; TRBD1 matches 9 bases. The J segment lost 4 bases and the V segment lost 5 bases, leaving 2 bases of the junction unmatched. This CDR3 has 13 residues. Per the germline V gene, CDR1 is SGHAT and CDR2 is FQNNGV. This CDR3 reads CASSTTGGTEAFF. The CDR3, as DNA: TGTGCCAGCAGCACGACAGGGGGCACTGAAGCTTTCTTT.

The gene calls are TRBV6-6 and TRBJ1-1; no clear D gene. The CDR3 contains 14 residues. The ends were cut back, 4 bases at V and 4 bases at J, with 13 bases in the middle. Germline lookup yields CDR1 MNHNY and CDR2 SVGAGI (reference sequence). The CDR3 here is CASSSYTDLTEAFF. DNA for the CDR3: TGTGCCAGCAGTTCATATACAGACCTCACTGAAGCTTTCTTT.

The rearrangement joins TRBV5-1 to TRBJ2-2; no definite D call. Trimming pared 0 bases from V and 5 bases from J, leaving 11 bases between. The CDR3 runs to 15 residues. The germline V gene encodes CDR1 SGHRS and CDR2 YFSETQ. The DNA of the CDR3 is TGCGCCAGCAGCTTGGCCCGGGCAGATACCGGGGAGCTGTTTTTT. This codes for CASSLARADTGELFF.

The DNA for the CDR3 is TGTGCCTGGAAGAACAGGGGGAGATCTGGGGCCAACGTCCTGACTTTC. This sequence encodes CAWKNRGRSGANVLTF. The V call is TRBV30, the J call TRBJ2-6, with TRBD1 matching 8 bases. This CDR3 spans 16 amino acids. Germline CDR1 is GTSNPN and CDR2 is SVGIG (reference sequence). V lost 4 bases, J lost 1 base, and 6 bases stayed unmatched. Using reference TRBV30 and TRBJ2-6 for the parts outside the CDR3, the full variable domain is SQTIHQWPATLVQPVGSPLSLECTVEGTSNPNLYWYRQAAGRGLQLLFYSVGIGQISSEVPQNLSASRPQDRQFILSSKKLLLSDSGFYLCAWKNRGRSGANVLTFGAGSRLTVL.

The chain uses TRBV18 and TRBJ1-4; a possible D gene is TRBD1 (5 bases). Between the trimmed V and J ends, which lost 4 bases and 4 bases, there was a span of 10 bases. Germline CDR1 reads KGHSH; CDR2 reads LQKENI. The CDR3 has 14 residues. CDR3: CASSRGTLNEKLFF. CDR3 DNA sequence: TGTGCCAGCTCACGCGGGACCCTTAATGAAAAACTGTTTTTT.

The rearrangement links TRBV6-1 to TRBJ2-1; D unclear. Trimming removed 4 bases at V and 2 bases at J, with 6 bases between. Germline CDR1 and CDR2: MNHNS and SASEGT. CDR3 length: 13 amino acids. CDR3: CASSASPYNEQFF. In DNA, the CDR3 is TGTGCCAGCAGTGCGTCTCCCTACAATGAGCAGTTCTTC.

This chain uses TRBV10-3 with TRBJ2-7; the D gene could be TRBD1 or TRBD2 (5 bases each). Trimming shortened V by 4 bases and J by 2 bases, and 9 bases separated the two germline ends. The CDR3 is 13 residues long. From germline, CDR1 is ENHRY and CDR2 SYGVKD. CDR3 residues: CAISVGETYEQYF. Written as DNA, the CDR3 is TGTGCCATCAGTGTGGGGGAGACCTACGAGCAGTACTTC.

DNA of the CDR3: TGTGCCAGCAGCTTAGAAGACAGGAATAATCAGCCCCAGCATTTT. Protein: CASSLEDRNNQPQHF. V usage is TRBV7-2 and J usage is TRBJ1-5, with D maybe TRBD1 (6 bases). Germline V CDR1 and CDR2: SGHTA, FQGNSA. V dropped 1 base and J dropped 4 bases, with 11 bases sitting between them. The CDR3 loop spans 15 amino acids.

The chain employs TRBV10-3 and TRBJ1-1; D call uncertain. The CDR3 covers 14 residues. Germline V gene sequence: CDR1 ENHRY, CDR2 SYGVKD. V was clipped by 4 bases and J by 1 base, with 10 bases between them. CDR3 protein: CAISVLGENTEAFF. For the CDR3, the DNA is TGTGCCATCAGTGTACTAGGCGAGAACACTGAAGCTTTCTTT.

The V gene is TRBV7-2, the J gene TRBJ2-5, with a possible D match to TRBD2 (6 bases). The V end was cut by 0 bases, the J end by 5 bases, with 16 bases between. This CDR3 has 16 amino acids. The V gene's germline CDR1 is SGHTA and CDR2 FQGNSA. CDR3 amino acids: CASSLASGRESETQYF. The CDR3 DNA follows: TGTGCCAGCAGCTTAGCATCGGGACGGGAGAGTGAGACCCAGTACTTC.

The chain combines TRBV27 with TRBJ2-1; D is possibly TRBD1 (7 bases). The CDR3 sequence is 15 residues long. V dropped 5 bases and J dropped 9 bases, with 20 bases sitting between them. Looked up from germline, CDR1 is MNHEY and CDR2 is SMNVEV (reference sequence). This CDR3 is CASSRQGGFTIEQFF. CDR3 sequence (DNA): TGTGCCAGCAGTCGACAGGGAGGTTTTACAATTGAGCAGTTCTTC.

The chain links TRBV30 to TRBJ2-2, with 11 bases matching TRBD2. Looked up from germline, CDR1 is GTSNPN and CDR2 is SVGIG (reference sequence). This CDR3 is built from 15 residues. V dropped 1 base and J dropped 7; count of bases not matched to a gene: 5. The CDR3, as DNA: TGTGCCTGGAGTGGGGGACTAGCGGCTGGCGGGGAGCTGTTTTTT. Translating it yields CAWSGGLAAGGELFF.

This clone was detected a few times. The chain uses TRBV27 and TRBJ1-1, with D uncertain. This CDR3 is built from 12 residues. Germline CDR1 is MNHEY and CDR2 is SMNVEV (reference sequence). V lost 5 bases to trimming and J lost 1 base, with 5 bases between them. CDR3 sequence (DNA): TGTGCCAGCAGTGACCCGAACACTGAAGCTTTCTTT. Its protein is CASSDPNTEAFF.

This sequence joins TRBV2 and TRBJ2-3; 11 bases match TRBD2. With V trimmed by 5 bases and J by 5 bases, 6 bases remained unmatched. Germline V gene sequence: CDR1 SNHLY, CDR2 FYNNEI. The CDR3 runs 15 residues. CDR3 in DNA: TGTGCCAGCAGTAAACTAGCGGGAGCTAAAGATACGCAGTATTTT. Amino acids: CASSKLAGAKDTQYF.

J is TRBJ2-7 and V is TRBV10-1; D possibly uses TRBD1 or TRBD2 (6 bases each). Germline V gene sequence: CDR1 WNHNN, CDR2 SYGVQD (reference sequence). This CDR3 region has 14 residues. Trimming took 5 bases from V and 5 from J, leaving 16 bases between them. CDR3 sequence: CASSRGAVPHEQYF. CDR3 DNA: TGCGCCAGCAGTAGGGGGGCCGTTCCTCACGAGCAGTACTTC.

The chain couples TRBV15 to TRBJ2-1, with 8 bases identical to TRBD2. This CDR3 has 19 residues. J was trimmed by 6 bases and V by 0 bases; bases with no gene match: 16. Germline CDR1 is LNHNV and CDR2 is YYDKDF (reference sequence). CDR3 residues: CATSRDGGDIAGSVNEQFF. In DNA, the CDR3 is TGTGCCACCAGCAGAGACGGGGGCGATATAGCGGGAAGCGTCAATGAGCAGTTCTTC. The variable domain in full, with the rest retrieved from reference TRBV15 and TRBJ2-1, is DAMVIQNPRYQVTQFGKPVTLSCSQTLNHNVMYWYQQKSSQAPKLLFHYYDKDFNNEADTPDNFQSRRPNTSFCFLDIRSPGLGDTAMYLCATSRDGGDIAGSVNEQFFGPGTRLTVL.

This clone was picked up one time. The genes are TRBV7-9 and TRBJ1-2; possibly TRBD1 for D (6 bases). Germline CDR1 is SEHNR and CDR2 is FQNEAQ (reference sequence). The V end was cut by 4 bases, the J end by 4 bases, with 13 bases between. The CDR3 spans 14 residues. Written as DNA, the CDR3 is TGTGCCAGCAGCTCAACAGGGTCTGGCTATGGCTACACCTTC. Protein product: CASSSTGSGYGYTF.

As for this clone: The junction departs from germline at one end; a sequencing error may be responsible. The rearrangement uses TRBV6-1 and TRBJ1-1; a weak D match, TRBD1 (5 bases). The CDR3 is made up of 13 amino acids. Germline assignment: CDR1 MNHNS and CDR2 SASEGT. CDR3 nucleotides: TGTGCCAGCAGTGAAGAGGGTGGGGCAGGAGTGGATTTT. As protein: CASSEEGGAGVDF.

V usage is TRBV6-4 and J usage is TRBJ1-4; TRBD1 matches 7 bases. The CDR3 sequence is 16 residues long. Germline values: CDR1 MRHNA, CDR2 SNTAGT. The V and J ends lost 0 bases and 7 bases, in that order; junction bases with no gene match: 8. The CDR3 here is CASSDSYRGRGEKLFF. The CDR3 DNA follows: TGTGCCAGCAGTGACTCGTATAGGGGGCGAGGTGAAAAACTGTTTTTT.

V is TRBV9 and J is TRBJ1-6; D not certain. Germline values: CDR1 SGDLS, CDR2 YYNGEE. V was cut by 3 bases and J by 12 bases, with 10 bases left in between. CDR3 size: 12 residues. The CDR3 region has the DNA TGTGCCAGCAGCGCCTCCGAAGGACCCCTCCACTTT. It encodes CASSASEGPLHF.

This CDR3 reads CASSIAQGAGGGGTQYF. The DNA of the CDR3 is TGTGCCAGTAGTATTGCCCAAGGAGCGGGAGGGGGAGGGACCCAGTACTTC. J is TRBJ2-5 and V is TRBV19; 10 positions match TRBD2. Germline CDR1 is LNHDA and CDR2 is SQIVND (reference sequence). J lost 7 bases, V lost 3 bases, and 14 bases had no gene match. The CDR3 is made up of 17 amino acids. The variable domain in full, with the rest retrieved from reference TRBV19 and TRBJ2-5, is DGGITQSPKYLFRKEGQNVTLSCEQNLNHDAMYWYRQDPGQGLRLIYYSQIVNDFQKGDIAEGYSVSREKKESFPLTVTSAQKNPTAFYLCASSIAQGAGGGGTQYFGPGTRLLVL.